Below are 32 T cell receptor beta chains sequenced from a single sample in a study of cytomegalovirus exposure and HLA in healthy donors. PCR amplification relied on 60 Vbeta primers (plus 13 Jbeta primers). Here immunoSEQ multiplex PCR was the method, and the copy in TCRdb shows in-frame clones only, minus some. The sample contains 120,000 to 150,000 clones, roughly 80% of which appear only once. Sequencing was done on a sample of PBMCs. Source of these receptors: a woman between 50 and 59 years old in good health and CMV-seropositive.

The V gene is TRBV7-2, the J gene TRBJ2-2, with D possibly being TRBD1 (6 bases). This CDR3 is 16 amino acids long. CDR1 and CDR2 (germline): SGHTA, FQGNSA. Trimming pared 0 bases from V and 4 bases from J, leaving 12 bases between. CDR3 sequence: CASSLAWGPGTGELFF. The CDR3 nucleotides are TGTGCCAGCAGCTTAGCGTGGGGGCCGGGCACCGGGGAGCTGTTTTTT.

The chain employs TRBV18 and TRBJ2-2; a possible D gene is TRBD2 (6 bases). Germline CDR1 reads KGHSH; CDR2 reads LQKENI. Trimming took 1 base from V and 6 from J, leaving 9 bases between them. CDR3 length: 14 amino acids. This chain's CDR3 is CASSPLAGSGELFF. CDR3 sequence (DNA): TGTGCCAGCTCACCACTTGCGGGGTCCGGGGAGCTGTTTTTT.

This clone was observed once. CDR3 nucleotides: TGTGCCAGCAGCGAACTAGCGGGAAGTAGTTTCGAGACCCAGTACTTC. Protein: CASSELAGSSFETQYF. The genes are TRBV9 and TRBJ2-5, with 10 bases fitting TRBD2. V was clipped by 3 bases and J by 5 bases; unmatched bases: 10. CDR3 length: 16 amino acids. Germline V CDR1 and CDR2: SGDLS, YYNGEE.

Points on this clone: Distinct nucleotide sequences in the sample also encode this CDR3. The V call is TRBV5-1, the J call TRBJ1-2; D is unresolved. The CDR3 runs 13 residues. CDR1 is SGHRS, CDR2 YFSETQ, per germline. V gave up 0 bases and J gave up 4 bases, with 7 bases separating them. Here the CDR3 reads CASSLAGSYGYTF. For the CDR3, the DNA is TGCGCCAGCAGCTTGGCCGGGAGCTATGGCTACACCTTC.

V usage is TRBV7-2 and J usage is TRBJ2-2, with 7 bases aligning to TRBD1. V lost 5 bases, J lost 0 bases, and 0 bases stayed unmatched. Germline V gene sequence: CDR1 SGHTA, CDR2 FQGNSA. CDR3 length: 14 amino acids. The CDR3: CASSGQANTGELFF. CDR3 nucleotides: TGTGCCAGCAGCGGACAGGCGAACACCGGGGAGCTGTTTTTT.

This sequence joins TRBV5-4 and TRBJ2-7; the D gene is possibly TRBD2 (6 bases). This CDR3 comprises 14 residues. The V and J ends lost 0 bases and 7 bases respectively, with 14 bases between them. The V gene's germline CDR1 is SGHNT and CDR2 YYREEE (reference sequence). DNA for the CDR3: TGTGCCAGCAGCTTGGCCGCGGCAGGGAGGGAGCAGTACTTC. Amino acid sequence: CASSLAAAGREQYF.

CDR3 sequence reads: CAISERGTNEKLFF. CDR3 coding DNA: TGTGCCATCAGTGAGCGAGGTACTAATGAAAAACTGTTTTTT. The V call is TRBV10-3, the J call TRBJ1-4; D unclear. This CDR3 contains 14 residues. Germline V gene sequence: CDR1 ENHRY, CDR2 SYGVKD. V lost 2 bases to trimming and J lost 2 bases, with 6 bases between them.

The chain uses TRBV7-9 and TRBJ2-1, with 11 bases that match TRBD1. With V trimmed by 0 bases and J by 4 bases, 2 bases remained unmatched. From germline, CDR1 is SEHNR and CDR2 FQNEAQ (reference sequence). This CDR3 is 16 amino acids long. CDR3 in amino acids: CASSLAWDRGYNEQFF. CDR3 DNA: TGTGCCAGCAGCTTAGCGTGGGACAGGGGGTACAATGAGCAGTTCTTC.

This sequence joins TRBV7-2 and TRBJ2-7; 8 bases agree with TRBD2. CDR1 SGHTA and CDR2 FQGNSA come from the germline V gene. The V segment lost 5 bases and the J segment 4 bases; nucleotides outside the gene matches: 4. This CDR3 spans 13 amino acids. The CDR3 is CASSPAGDYEQYF. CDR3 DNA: TGTGCCAGCAGCCCAGCGGGGGATTACGAGCAGTACTTC.

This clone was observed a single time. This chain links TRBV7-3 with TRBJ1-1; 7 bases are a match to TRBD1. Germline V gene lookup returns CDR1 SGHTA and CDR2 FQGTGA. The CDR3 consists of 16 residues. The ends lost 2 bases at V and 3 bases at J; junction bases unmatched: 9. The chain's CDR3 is CASSLFAGGVDTEAFF. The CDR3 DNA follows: TGTGCCAGCAGCTTATTTGCAGGGGGAGTAGACACTGAAGCTTTCTTT.

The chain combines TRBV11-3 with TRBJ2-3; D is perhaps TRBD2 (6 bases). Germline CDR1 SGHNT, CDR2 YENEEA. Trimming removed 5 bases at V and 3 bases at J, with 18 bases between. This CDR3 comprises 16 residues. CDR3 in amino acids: CASSPDGGAKTDTQYF. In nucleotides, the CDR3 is TGTGCCAGCAGCCCCGATGGAGGGGCTAAGACAGATACGCAGTATTTT.

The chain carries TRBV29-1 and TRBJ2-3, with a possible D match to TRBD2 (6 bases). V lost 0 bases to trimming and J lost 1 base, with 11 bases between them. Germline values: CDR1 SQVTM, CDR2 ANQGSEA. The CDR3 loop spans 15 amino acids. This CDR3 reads CSVEDLGLRTDTQYF. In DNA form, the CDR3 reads TGCAGCGTTGAAGATCTGGGACTCCGCACAGATACGCAGTATTTT.

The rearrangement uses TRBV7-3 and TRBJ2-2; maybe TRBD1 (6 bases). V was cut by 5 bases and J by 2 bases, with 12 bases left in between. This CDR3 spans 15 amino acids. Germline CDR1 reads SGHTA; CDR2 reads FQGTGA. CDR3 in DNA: TGTGCCAGCAGCCCTGGGACATTAAACACCGGGGAGCTGTTTTTT. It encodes CASSPGTLNTGELFF.

In DNA form, the CDR3 reads TGTGCCAGCAGTAATACAGAGAACACTGAAGCTTTCTTT. It encodes CASSNTENTEAFF. The rearrangement links TRBV6-1 to TRBJ1-1; D is undetermined. Germline lookup yields CDR1 MNHNS and CDR2 SASEGT. The V gene lost 5 bases and the J gene lost 1 base, with 8 bases spanning the gap. The CDR3 is made up of 13 amino acids.

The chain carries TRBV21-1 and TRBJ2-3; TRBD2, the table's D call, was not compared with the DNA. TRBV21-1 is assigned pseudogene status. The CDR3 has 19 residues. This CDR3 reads CASPAPPGTSSYDTDTQYF. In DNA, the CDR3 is TGTGCCAGCCCGGCACCCCCGGGGACTAGCAGCTACGACACAGATACGCAGTATTTT.

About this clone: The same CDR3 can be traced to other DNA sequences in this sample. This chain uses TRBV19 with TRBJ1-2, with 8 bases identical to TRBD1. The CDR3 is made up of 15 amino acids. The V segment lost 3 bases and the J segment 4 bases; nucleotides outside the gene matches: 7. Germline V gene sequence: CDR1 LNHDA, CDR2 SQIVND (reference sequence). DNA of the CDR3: TGTGCCAGTAGTATCGGGCAGGGGGCCGCCTATGGCTACACCTTC. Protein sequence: CASSIGQGAAYGYTF.

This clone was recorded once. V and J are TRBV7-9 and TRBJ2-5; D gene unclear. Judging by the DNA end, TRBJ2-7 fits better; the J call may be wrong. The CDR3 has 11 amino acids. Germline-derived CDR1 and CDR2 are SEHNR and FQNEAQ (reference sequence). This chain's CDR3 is CASSSRYEQYF. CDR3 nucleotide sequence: TGTGCCAGCAGCTCCCGCTACGAGCAGTACTTC.

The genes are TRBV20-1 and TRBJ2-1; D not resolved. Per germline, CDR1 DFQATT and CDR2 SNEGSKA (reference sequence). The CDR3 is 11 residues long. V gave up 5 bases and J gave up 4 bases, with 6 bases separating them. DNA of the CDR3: TGCAGTGCTTCCGGTTACAATGAGCAGTTCTTC. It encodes CSASGYNEQFF.

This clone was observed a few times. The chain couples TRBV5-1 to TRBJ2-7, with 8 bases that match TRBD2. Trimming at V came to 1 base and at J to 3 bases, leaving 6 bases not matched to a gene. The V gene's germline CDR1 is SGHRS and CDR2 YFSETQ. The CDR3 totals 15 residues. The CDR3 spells CASSLSGGTNYEQYF. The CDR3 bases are TGCGCCAGCAGCTTGTCGGGGGGGACGAACTACGAGCAGTACTTC.

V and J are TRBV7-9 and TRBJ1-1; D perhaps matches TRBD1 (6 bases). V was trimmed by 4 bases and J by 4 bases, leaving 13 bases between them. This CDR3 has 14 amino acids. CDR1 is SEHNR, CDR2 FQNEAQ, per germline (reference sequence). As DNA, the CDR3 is TGTGCCAGCAGCTGGCTAGGGGGGGCCACTGAAGCTTTCTTT. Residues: CASSWLGGATEAFF.

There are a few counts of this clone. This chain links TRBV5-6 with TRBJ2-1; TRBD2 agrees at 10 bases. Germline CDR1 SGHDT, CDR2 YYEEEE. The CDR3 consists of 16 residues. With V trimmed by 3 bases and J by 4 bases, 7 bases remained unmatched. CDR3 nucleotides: TGTGCCAGCAGCTACCGGTTAGCGGGGGGTTACAATGAGCAGTTCTTC. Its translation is CASSYRLAGGYNEQFF.

CDR3 amino acids: CASSSFSGRETQYF. CDR3 coding DNA: TGCGCCAGCAGCTCCTTTAGCGGGAGGGAGACCCAGTACTTC. The chain carries TRBV5-1 and TRBJ2-5; 10 bases are a match to TRBD2. The CDR3 is 14 residues long. Germline CDR1 reads SGHRS; CDR2 reads YFSETQ. V lost 3 bases to trimming and J lost 5 bases; unmatched junction nucleotides: 4.

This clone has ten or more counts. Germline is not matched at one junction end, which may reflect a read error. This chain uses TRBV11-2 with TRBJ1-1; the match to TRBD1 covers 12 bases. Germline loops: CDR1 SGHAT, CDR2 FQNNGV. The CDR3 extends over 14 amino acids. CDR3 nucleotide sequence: TGTGCCAGCAGCGCACAAAGGGGGACAGGGGGCTGTGTCTTT. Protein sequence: CASSAQRGTGGCVF.

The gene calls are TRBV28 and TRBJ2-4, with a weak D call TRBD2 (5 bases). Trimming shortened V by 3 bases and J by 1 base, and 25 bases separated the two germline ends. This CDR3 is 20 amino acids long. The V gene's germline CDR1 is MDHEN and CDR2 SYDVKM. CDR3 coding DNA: TGTGCCAGCAGTTTTATAGCGAGTGTCCTTTTATGGACGGCCAAAAACATTCAGTACTTC. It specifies CASSFIASVLLWTAKNIQYF.

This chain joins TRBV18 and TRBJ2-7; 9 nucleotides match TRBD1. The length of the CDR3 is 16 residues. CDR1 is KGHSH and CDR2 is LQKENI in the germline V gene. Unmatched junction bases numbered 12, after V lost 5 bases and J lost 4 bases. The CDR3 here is CASSSERQGGKYEQYF. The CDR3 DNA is TGTGCCAGCTCATCAGAAAGACAGGGGGGGAAGTACGAGCAGTACTTC.

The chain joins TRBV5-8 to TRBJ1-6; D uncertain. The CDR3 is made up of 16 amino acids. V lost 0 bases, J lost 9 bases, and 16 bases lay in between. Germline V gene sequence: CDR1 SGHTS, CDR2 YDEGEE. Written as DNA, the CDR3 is TGTGCCAGCAGCTTGGAGGGCGGGAAGTTGGCTTCACCCCTCCACTTT. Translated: CASSLEGGKLASPLHF.

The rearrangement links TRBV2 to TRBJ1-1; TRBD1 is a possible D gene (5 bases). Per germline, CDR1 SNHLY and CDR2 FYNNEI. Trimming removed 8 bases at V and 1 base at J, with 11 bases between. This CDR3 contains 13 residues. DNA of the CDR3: TGTGCCAGCGCGACAGAGCAGAACACTGAAGCTTTCTTT. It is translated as CASATEQNTEAFF.

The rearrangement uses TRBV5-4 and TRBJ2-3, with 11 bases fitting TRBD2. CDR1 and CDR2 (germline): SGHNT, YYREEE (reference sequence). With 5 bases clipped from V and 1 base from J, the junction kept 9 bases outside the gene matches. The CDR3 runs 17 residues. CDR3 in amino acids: CASSQVTSGGRTDTQYF. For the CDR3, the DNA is TGTGCCAGCAGTCAGGTTACTAGCGGGGGACGCACAGATACGCAGTATTTT. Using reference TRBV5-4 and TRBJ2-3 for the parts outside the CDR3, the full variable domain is ETGVTQSPTHLIKTRGQQVTLRCSSQSGHNTVSWYQQALGQGPQFIFQYYREEENGRGNFPPRFSGLQFPNYSSELNVNALELDDSALYLCASSQVTSGGRTDTQYFGPGTRLTVL.

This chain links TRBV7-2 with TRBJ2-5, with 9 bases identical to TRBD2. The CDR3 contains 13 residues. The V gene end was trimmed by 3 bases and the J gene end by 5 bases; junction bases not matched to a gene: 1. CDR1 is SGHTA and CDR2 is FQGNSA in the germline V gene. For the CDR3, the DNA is TGTGCCAGCAGCTTCGGACTAGCGGAGACCCAGTACTTC. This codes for CASSFGLAETQYF.

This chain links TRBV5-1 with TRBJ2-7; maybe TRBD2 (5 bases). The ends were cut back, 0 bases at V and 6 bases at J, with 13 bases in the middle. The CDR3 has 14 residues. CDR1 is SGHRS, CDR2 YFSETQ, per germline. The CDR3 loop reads CASSLGRGIGEQYF. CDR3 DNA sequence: TGCGCCAGCAGCTTGGGTCGAGGGATCGGCGAGCAGTACTTC.

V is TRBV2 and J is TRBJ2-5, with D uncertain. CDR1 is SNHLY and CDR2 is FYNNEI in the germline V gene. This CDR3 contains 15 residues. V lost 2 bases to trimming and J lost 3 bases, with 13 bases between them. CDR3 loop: CASSENSLFEETQYF. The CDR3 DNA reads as TGTGCCAGCAGTGAAAATAGCCTCTTCGAAGAGACCCAGTACTTC.

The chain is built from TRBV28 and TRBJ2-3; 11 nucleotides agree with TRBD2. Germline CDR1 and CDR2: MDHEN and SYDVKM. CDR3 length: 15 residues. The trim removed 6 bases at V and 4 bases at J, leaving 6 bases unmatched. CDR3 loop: CASRATSGGADTQYF. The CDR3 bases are TGTGCCAGCAGAGCCACTAGCGGGGGAGCAGATACGCAGTATTTT.